Listed below are T cell receptor beta chains from one sample, sequenced in a study of blood T cell repertoires in COVID-19. The assay was immunoSEQ multiplex PCR, and TCRdb's table has in-frame clones only and misses some. The data contain 350,000 or so clones, 70% to 90% of them singletons. Sequences were obtained from peripheral blood. The receptors derive from a woman in her 30s with COVID-19, enrolled during active disease. Each CDR3 is given with its conserved first and last residue. The order of the fields is V gene, D gene, J gene, clone size, CDR3 protein, CDR3 DNA. The D gene is left open where the match is weak. Clone size is given for some rows only: seen once, a few or many times, or a class if the clone is expanded.

>TRBV7-9|-|TRBJ2-2|-
CASRPTPTGELFF
TGTGCCAGCAGGCCCACACCCACCGGGGAGCTGTTTTTT
>TRBV7-9|-|TRBJ1-2|-
CASTMTWGRNYGYTF
TGTGCCAGCACCATGACTTGGGGCCGGAACTATGGCTACACCTTC
>TRBV29-1|-|TRBJ2-2|-
CSVKGVGTGELFF
TGCAGCGTGAAAGGGGTGGGCACCGGGGAGCTGTTTTTT
>TRBV5-1|TRBD1|TRBJ2-3|-
CASSLEGASADTQYF
TGCGCCAGCAGCTTGGAGGGGGCAAGTGCAGATACGCAGTATTTT
>TRBV4-1|TRBD2|TRBJ2-2|-
CASSQESPGLAVTGELFF
TGCGCCAGCAGCCAAGAAAGTCCGGGACTAGCTGTCACCGGGGAGCTGTTTTTT
>TRBV19|TRBD1|TRBJ1-2|-
CASRGQDSYGYTF
TGTGCCAGTAGGGGACAGGACAGCTATGGCTACACCTTC
>TRBV27|-|TRBJ2-5|-
CASSLTYGQETQYF
TGTGCCAGCAGTTTAACATATGGCCAAGAGACCCAGTACTTC
>TRBV6-5|-|TRBJ2-6|-
CASSLLSGANVLTF
TGTGCCAGCAGCCTTCTCTCTGGGGCCAACGTCCTGACTTTC
>TRBV5-1|TRBD1|TRBJ1-5|-
CASSLGDGQGRQPQHF
TGCGCCAGCAGCTTGGGGGACGGACAGGGTCGTCAGCCCCAGCATTTT
>TRBV9|TRBD1|TRBJ2-1|-
CASSVSGTEQLSSYNEQFF
TGTGCCAGCAGTGTCTCCGGGACAGAACAATTAAGCTCCTACAATGAGCAGTTCTTC
>TRBV7-9|TRBD2|TRBJ2-5|-
CASSPWGGQETQYF
TGTGCCAGCAGCCCGTGGGGAGGGCAAGAGACCCAGTACTTC
>TRBV10-3|-|TRBJ1-1|-
CAISDSLSEAPNTEAFF
TGTGCCATCAGTGACTCCCTCTCGGAGGCGCCGAACACTGAAGCTTTCTTT
>TRBV19|TRBD2|TRBJ2-7|-
CASSMTSGAYEQYF
TGTGCCAGTAGTATGACTAGCGGGGCCTACGAGCAGTACTTC
>TRBV6-6|TRBD1|TRBJ1-1|-
CASSNRGEAFF
TGTGCCAGCAGTAACAGGGGGGAAGCTTTCTTT
>TRBV6-5|TRBD1|TRBJ1-4|few
CASSSPGQGNEKLFF
TGTGCCAGCAGTTCACCGGGACAGGGTAATGAAAAACTGTTTTTT
>TRBV5-6|-|TRBJ1-2|-
CASSQLGDYLGGGYTF
TGTGCCAGCAGCCAGCTTGGGGATTATCTGGGGGGAGGCTACACCTTC
>TRBV6-1|TRBD1|TRBJ1-2|-
CASSESGTAYGYTF
TGTGCCAGCAGTGAATCGGGGACAGCCTATGGCTACACCTTC
>TRBV2|-|TRBJ1-4|-
CASSPPGEQQDEKLFF
TGTGCCAGCAGTCCCCCAGGGGAGCAGCAGGATGAAAAACTGTTTTTT
>TRBV5-1|-|TRBJ1-6|-
CASSLGGSSYNSPLHF
TGCGCCAGCAGCTTGGGAGGGAGCTCCTATAATTCACCCCTCCACTTT
>TRBV12-3/TRBV12-4|-|TRBJ1-6|few
CASRQEHSPLHF
TGTGCCAGCAGACAGGAACATTCACCCCTCCACTTT
>TRBV5-6|-|TRBJ2-1|-
CASSFRSRGWDEQFF
TGTGCCAGCAGCTTCAGGTCTCGTGGTTGGGATGAGCAGTTCTTC
>TRBV2|TRBD2|TRBJ2-5|-
CARNTGGLETQYF
TGTGCCCGAAATACGGGGGGTTTAGAGACCCAGTACTTC
>TRBV6-1|-|TRBJ1-1|-
CASSEVWGGTEAFF
TGTGCCAGCAGTGAGGTTTGGGGAGGTACTGAAGCTTTCTTT
>TRBV5-1|TRBD2|TRBJ2-3|-
CASSFVAGGLTDTQYF
TGCGCCAGCAGCTTTGTAGCGGGGGGGCTTACAGATACGCAGTATTTT